Listed below are T cell receptor beta chains from one sample, sequenced in a study of cytomegalovirus exposure and HLA in healthy donors. Assay: immunoSEQ multiplex PCR; the TCRdb copy retains only in-frame clones and omits some. The data contain some 150,000 clones, about 72% of them singletons. Sequenced input: PBMCs. These receptors were collected from a man in his fifties or sixties in good health and CMV-seronegative. The CDR3 runs from the conserved cysteine through the conserved F or W. A D gene is named only where the DNA matches it firmly. Expanded clones get a size class; other rows say once, few or many, or leave the size out.

d_gene: TRBD1; j_gene: TRBJ2-2; len: 15; v_gene: TRBV7-9; abundance: .; CDR3nt: TGTGCCAGCAGGCCCGGACAGGGAGGAACCGGGGAGCTGTTTTTT; CDR3aa: CASRPGQGGTGELFF
d_gene: .; j_gene: TRBJ1-3; len: 17; v_gene: TRBV18; abundance: .; CDR3nt: TGTGCCAGCTCATCCCTAGGAGCCGGCGACTCTGGAAACACCATATATTTT; CDR3aa: CASSSLGAGDSGNTIYF
d_gene: TRBD2; j_gene: TRBJ2-3; len: 15; v_gene: TRBV28; abundance: .; CDR3nt: TGTGCCAGCGGCATAGGACTAGCGGGCACAGATACGCAGTATTTT; CDR3aa: CASGIGLAGTDTQYF
d_gene: .; j_gene: TRBJ2-2; len: 15; v_gene: TRBV7-2; abundance: .; CDR3nt: TGTGCCAGCAGCCAGACAATATCGAACACCGGGGAGCTGTTTTTT; CDR3aa: CASSQTISNTGELFF
d_gene: .; j_gene: TRBJ1-5; len: 15; v_gene: TRBV28; abundance: .; CDR3nt: TGTGCCAGCAGGTTCGGAAGGGGATTTCATCAGCCCCAGCATTTT; CDR3aa: CASRFGRGFHQPQHF
d_gene: TRBD1; j_gene: TRBJ2-7; len: 15; v_gene: TRBV7-2; abundance: .; CDR3nt: TGTGCCAGCAGCGGGACAGAGGGAGATATCTACGAGCAGTACTTC; CDR3aa: CASSGTEGDIYEQYF
d_gene: .; j_gene: TRBJ1-6; len: 17; v_gene: TRBV19; abundance: few; CDR3nt: TGTGCCAGTAGTATAGATCCTCCGGGCCCTCGCCCCGGACAGCTCCACTTT; CDR3aa: CASSIDPPGPRPGQLHF
d_gene: TRBD2; j_gene: TRBJ2-5; len: 16; v_gene: TRBV7-7; abundance: .; CDR3nt: TGTGCCAGCAGCTTAGGCGGGGGGCCCCCCCAAGAGACCCAGTACTTC; CDR3aa: CASSLGGGPPQETQYF
d_gene: TRBD1; j_gene: TRBJ2-3; len: 15; v_gene: TRBV2; abundance: once; CDR3nt: TGTGCCAGCAGTCTACCGGGACAGGGCTTAAGAACGCAGTATTTT; CDR3aa: CASSLPGQGLRTQYF
d_gene: .; j_gene: TRBJ2-1; len: 16; v_gene: TRBV6-4; abundance: once; CDR3nt: TGTGCCAACTTACTTGCGTCCAGCTTGAGGCCAAATGAGCAGTTCTTC; CDR3aa: CANLLASSLRPNEQFF
d_gene: .; j_gene: TRBJ2-1; len: 13; v_gene: TRBV30; abundance: .; CDR3nt: TGTGCCTGGAGTGTACAACACGACAATGAGCAGTTCTTC; CDR3aa: CAWSVQHDNEQFF
d_gene: TRBD2; j_gene: TRBJ2-2; len: 17; v_gene: TRBV4-1; abundance: .; CDR3nt: TGCGCCAGCAGCCATTCAATAGCGGGGGTTCGAACCGGGGAGCTGTTTTTT; CDR3aa: CASSHSIAGVRTGELFF
d_gene: .; j_gene: TRBJ2-1; len: 15; v_gene: TRBV7-2; abundance: few; CDR3nt: TGTGCCAGCAGCTTAGGGGGGGGCCCCTACAATGAGCAGTTCTTC; CDR3aa: CASSLGGGPYNEQFF
d_gene: .; j_gene: TRBJ1-1; len: 15; v_gene: TRBV9; abundance: .; CDR3nt: TGTGCCAGCAGCGTAGGTCCTGGGGGGGACACTGAAGCTTTCTTT; CDR3aa: CASSVGPGGDTEAFF
d_gene: TRBD2; j_gene: TRBJ2-4; len: 16; v_gene: TRBV19; abundance: .; CDR3nt: TGTGCCAGTAGTATAGGGCTAGCGGGGGCCAAAAACATTCAGTACTTC; CDR3aa: CASSIGLAGAKNIQYF
d_gene: .; j_gene: TRBJ1-5; len: 14; v_gene: TRBV6-1; abundance: .; CDR3nt: TGTGCCAGCAGAGTACAGGGCCATAGTCAGCCCCAGCATTTT; CDR3aa: CASRVQGHSQPQHF
d_gene: .; j_gene: TRBJ1-5; len: 14; v_gene: TRBV27; abundance: .; CDR3nt: TGTGCCAGCAGTTTCGGGAGGGGCAATCAGCCCCAGCATTTT; CDR3aa: CASSFGRGNQPQHF
d_gene: TRBD1; j_gene: TRBJ2-7; len: 14; v_gene: TRBV6-5; abundance: .; CDR3nt: TGTGCCAGCAGTTACACCCAGGGGGCTCACGAGCAGTACTTC; CDR3aa: CASSYTQGAHEQYF
d_gene: TRBD1; j_gene: TRBJ2-5; len: 14; v_gene: TRBV5-1; abundance: once; CDR3nt: TGCGCCAGCAGCTACGGACAGGGTCGAGAGACCCAGTACTTC; CDR3aa: CASSYGQGRETQYF
d_gene: TRBD1; j_gene: TRBJ1-2; len: 15; v_gene: TRBV13; abundance: .; CDR3nt: TGTGCCAGCAGCTCTCCGGGACAGTGGATAAGCGGCTACACCTTC; CDR3aa: CASSSPGQWISGYTF
d_gene: .; j_gene: TRBJ2-4; len: 15; v_gene: TRBV6-5; abundance: .; CDR3nt: TGTGCCAGCAGTCCGGGGGAACTAGCCAAAAACATTCAGTACTTC; CDR3aa: CASSPGELAKNIQYF
d_gene: .; j_gene: TRBJ1-6; len: 15; v_gene: TRBV5-5; abundance: .; CDR3nt: TGTGCCAGCAGGGGGTCGCGGGCAGGTAATTCACCCCTCCACTTT; CDR3aa: CASRGSRAGNSPLHF
d_gene: .; j_gene: TRBJ2-2; len: 14; v_gene: TRBV6-1; abundance: .; CDR3nt: TGTGCCAGCACGGAGGCCACGCAGATCGGGGAGCTGTTTTTT; CDR3aa: CASTEATQIGELFF
d_gene: .; j_gene: TRBJ1-1; len: 15; v_gene: TRBV18; abundance: .; CDR3nt: TGTGCCAGCTCACCACCTATCGGGGTGAACACTAAAGCTTTCTTT; CDR3aa: CASSPPIGVNTKAFF
d_gene: .; j_gene: TRBJ1-5; len: 16; v_gene: TRBV19; abundance: few; CDR3nt: TGTGCCAGTAGTAGGGGGGTGTTGAGAGGCATCCAGCCCCAGCATTTT; CDR3aa: CASSRGVLRGIQPQHF
d_gene: .; j_gene: TRBJ2-7; len: 15; v_gene: TRBV11-2; abundance: .; CDR3nt: TGTGCCAGCAGCTTAGATACAGCGGACTCCTACGAGCAGTACTTC; CDR3aa: CASSLDTADSYEQYF
d_gene: .; j_gene: TRBJ1-1; len: 14; v_gene: TRBV7-2; abundance: once; CDR3nt: TGTGCCAGCAAACCCAAGGGGGACGACACTGAAGCTTTCTTT; CDR3aa: CASKPKGDDTEAFF
d_gene: .; j_gene: TRBJ2-2; len: 19; v_gene: TRBV11-2; abundance: .; CDR3nt: TGTGCCAGCAGCTCCCGCTTCCAAATGGTCCGGTCGGACACCGGGGAGCTGTTTTTT; CDR3aa: CASSSRFQMVRSDTGELFF
d_gene: .; j_gene: TRBJ2-2; len: 12; v_gene: TRBV2; abundance: once; CDR3nt: TGTGCCAGCACCAACGGGTACGGGGAGCTGTTTTTT; CDR3aa: CASTNGYGELFF
d_gene: .; j_gene: TRBJ2-7; len: 11; v_gene: TRBV5-6; abundance: .; CDR3nt: TGTGCCAGCAGCTTGATATCCGAGCAGTACTTC; CDR3aa: CASSLISEQYF
d_gene: .; j_gene: TRBJ2-1; len: 17; v_gene: TRBV11-3; abundance: .; CDR3nt: TGTGCCAGCAGCCACGCTGACGGGGGTTCCGGGGGCAATGAGCAGTTCTTC; CDR3aa: CASSHADGGSGGNEQFF
d_gene: TRBD2; j_gene: TRBJ2-7; len: 15; v_gene: TRBV5-8; abundance: .; CDR3nt: TGTGCCAGCAGCACTTATAGCGGGTCTTCCTACGAGCAGTACTTC; CDR3aa: CASSTYSGSSYEQYF
d_gene: .; j_gene: TRBJ2-1; len: 13; v_gene: TRBV5-1; abundance: few; CDR3nt: TGCGCCAGCAGCTTGGCCGGGTTTAATGAGCAGTTCTTC; CDR3aa: CASSLAGFNEQFF
d_gene: TRBD2; j_gene: TRBJ2-2; len: 18; v_gene: TRBV10-1; abundance: .; CDR3nt: TGCGCCACCCTTTACCGGGGACTAGTGAGCGGGAACACCGGGAAGCTGTTTTTT; CDR3aa: CATLYRGLVSGNTGKLFF
d_gene: .; j_gene: TRBJ2-5; len: 15; v_gene: TRBV27; abundance: .; CDR3nt: TGTGCCAGCAGTAGGGCCAGGGTCGTAGGAGAGACCCAGTACTTC; CDR3aa: CASSRARVVGETQYF
d_gene: .; j_gene: TRBJ2-1; len: 17; v_gene: TRBV5-8; abundance: .; CDR3nt: TGTGCCAGCAGCTTCCAGCTGACTAGTATAAACTACAATGAGCAGTTCTTC; CDR3aa: CASSFQLTSINYNEQFF
d_gene: .; j_gene: TRBJ2-5; len: 15; v_gene: TRBV9; abundance: .; CDR3nt: TGTGCCAGTACGCCTAGGGACTTCTGGGGGGAGACCCAGTACTTC; CDR3aa: CASTPRDFWGETQYF
d_gene: TRBD1; j_gene: TRBJ1-5; len: 16; v_gene: TRBV19; abundance: .; CDR3nt: TGTGCCAGTAGTCTAGGACAGGGGTGGGTGAAACAGCCCCAGCATTTT; CDR3aa: CASSLGQGWVKQPQHF
d_gene: TRBD1; j_gene: TRBJ2-1; len: 15; v_gene: TRBV27; abundance: few; CDR3nt: TGTGCCAGCAGTTTAAAGGGGACAGTATACAATGAGCAGTTCTTC; CDR3aa: CASSLKGTVYNEQFF
d_gene: .; j_gene: TRBJ2-7; len: 12; v_gene: TRBV29-1; abundance: .; CDR3nt: TGCAGCGTTACAGTCACCCACTACGAGCAGTACTTC; CDR3aa: CSVTVTHYEQYF
d_gene: .; j_gene: TRBJ2-7; len: 14; v_gene: TRBV6-5; abundance: .; CDR3nt: TGTGCCAGCAGTTACTCGTACTACGCAAACGAGCAGTACTTC; CDR3aa: CASSYSYYANEQYF
d_gene: TRBD1; j_gene: TRBJ1-2; len: 14; v_gene: TRBV28; abundance: once; CDR3nt: TGTGCCAGCAGGCAGACAGGGGTCTCCTATGGCTACACCTTC; CDR3aa: CASRQTGVSYGYTF
d_gene: TRBD1; j_gene: TRBJ1-4; len: 17; v_gene: TRBV28; abundance: .; CDR3nt: TGTGCCAGCAGTTTATCCCCCGCCGGGACAGGGTTCGAAAAACTGTTTTTT; CDR3aa: CASSLSPAGTGFEKLFF
d_gene: .; j_gene: TRBJ1-2; len: 13; v_gene: TRBV28; abundance: .; CDR3nt: TGTGCCAGCAGTTCCGGTAATGTGGATGGCTACACCTTC; CDR3aa: CASSSGNVDGYTF
d_gene: .; j_gene: TRBJ1-2; len: 16; v_gene: TRBV5-1; abundance: .; CDR3nt: TGCGCCAGCAGCTTGGGGGAGACCGCCGTAAATTATGGCTACACCTTC; CDR3aa: CASSLGETAVNYGYTF
d_gene: .; j_gene: TRBJ1-4; len: 17; v_gene: TRBV7-9; abundance: .; CDR3nt: TGTGCCAGCAGCCTTACGAGGGGAGGTGTCGGTGGGGAAAAACTGTTTTTT; CDR3aa: CASSLTRGGVGGEKLFF
d_gene: .; j_gene: TRBJ1-1; len: 16; v_gene: TRBV7-8; abundance: .; CDR3nt: TGTGCCAGCAGCTTAGAGGGAGGGTCTCGGGACACTGAAGCTTTCTTT; CDR3aa: CASSLEGGSRDTEAFF
d_gene: TRBD2; j_gene: TRBJ2-1; len: 14; v_gene: TRBV6-4; abundance: .; CDR3nt: TGTGCCAGCAGTGACTCGGCGGGGGGCAATGAGCAGTTCTTC; CDR3aa: CASSDSAGGNEQFF
d_gene: TRBD2; j_gene: TRBJ2-1; len: 15; v_gene: TRBV27; abundance: .; CDR3nt: TGTGCCAGCCGACTAGCGGGAGGATACTACAATGAGCAGTTCTTC; CDR3aa: CASRLAGGYYNEQFF
d_gene: TRBD2; j_gene: TRBJ2-3; len: 18; v_gene: TRBV7-2; abundance: .; CDR3nt: TGTGCCAGCAGCCAACAAGCGGGAGACCACGCTAGCACAGATACGCAGTATTTT; CDR3aa: CASSQQAGDHASTDTQYF
d_gene: .; j_gene: TRBJ1-5; len: 14; v_gene: TRBV7-8; abundance: .; CDR3nt: TGTGCCAGCAGCGAGCTAGGGGATTACCAGCCCCAGCATTTT; CDR3aa: CASSELGDYQPQHF
d_gene: .; j_gene: TRBJ1-5; len: 14; v_gene: TRBV7-9; abundance: .; CDR3nt: TGTGCCAGCAGCTTACAACCCGGTAATCAGCCCCAGCATTTT; CDR3aa: CASSLQPGNQPQHF
d_gene: .; j_gene: TRBJ1-2; len: 16; v_gene: TRBV28; abundance: .; CDR3nt: TGTGCCAGCAGTTCTGGGGCTCTCGGGGACATCTATGGCTACACCTTC; CDR3aa: CASSSGALGDIYGYTF
d_gene: .; j_gene: TRBJ2-3; len: 12; v_gene: TRBV6-7; abundance: few; CDR3nt: TGTGCCAGCAGCCAAACCAACGGTACGCAGTATTTT; CDR3aa: CASSQTNGTQYF
d_gene: .; j_gene: TRBJ2-3; len: 14; v_gene: TRBV27; abundance: .; CDR3nt: TGTGCCAGCAGTCAACAGGGATTCACAGATACGCAGTATTTT; CDR3aa: CASSQQGFTDTQYF
d_gene: .; j_gene: TRBJ1-3; len: 16; v_gene: TRBV30; abundance: few; CDR3nt: TGTGCCTGGAGTGCCGGGGTTTTCGGTGCTGGAAACACCATATATTTT; CDR3aa: CAWSAGVFGAGNTIYF
d_gene: .; j_gene: TRBJ2-7; len: 11; v_gene: TRBV20-1; abundance: .; CDR3nt: TGCAGCTCCCGACTAAACTACGAGCAGTACTTC; CDR3aa: CSSRLNYEQYF
d_gene: .; j_gene: TRBJ1-2; len: 13; v_gene: TRBV7-9; abundance: .; CDR3nt: TGTTCCAGCAGCTTAGATTCCAGCTATGGCTACACCTTC; CDR3aa: CSSSLDSSYGYTF
d_gene: .; j_gene: TRBJ1-6; len: 12; v_gene: TRBV6-5; abundance: .; CDR3nt: TGTGCCAGCTGGGGCGGCGATTCACCCCTCCACTTT; CDR3aa: CASWGGDSPLHF